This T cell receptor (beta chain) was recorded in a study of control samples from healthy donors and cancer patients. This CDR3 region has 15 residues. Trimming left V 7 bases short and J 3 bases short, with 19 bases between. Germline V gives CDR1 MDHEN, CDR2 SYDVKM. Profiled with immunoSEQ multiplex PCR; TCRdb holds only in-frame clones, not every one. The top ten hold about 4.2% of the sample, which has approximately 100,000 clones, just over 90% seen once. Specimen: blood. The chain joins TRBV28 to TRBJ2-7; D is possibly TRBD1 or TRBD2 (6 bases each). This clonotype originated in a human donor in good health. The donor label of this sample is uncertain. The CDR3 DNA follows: TGTGCCAGCACCCCCCGCGGCGGGACACTCTACGAGCAGTACTTC. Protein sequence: CASTPRGGTLYEQYF.